One and the same sample provided the 30 T cell receptor beta chains below, sequenced in a study of blood T cell repertoires in COVID-19. Profiled with immunoSEQ multiplex PCR; TCRdb holds only in-frame clones, not every one. Among 300,000 to 400,000 clones listed, 85% to 90% were seen once. The sequenced sample consisted of PBMCs or T cells enriched from blood (not recorded which). Receptors were obtained from a woman aged 30 to 39 with acute COVID-19.

Here the CDR3 reads CASSLELQETQYF. As DNA, the CDR3 is TGTGCCAGCAGCTTAGAACTCCAAGAGACCCAGTACTTC. J is TRBJ2-5 and V is TRBV7-2; no clear D. The CDR3 covers 13 residues. V gave up 1 base and J gave up 1 base, with 4 bases separating them. Germline CDR1 reads SGHTA; CDR2 reads FQGNSA.

The chain carries TRBV15 and TRBJ1-6; TRBD1 is a possible D gene (6 bases). Trimming stripped 0 bases from V and 8 bases from J, with 17 bases between. The length of the CDR3 is 17 residues. The germline CDR1 and CDR2 sequences are LNHNV and YYDKDF (reference sequence). The CDR3 DNA reads TGTGCCACCAGCAGAGATTCAAGACAACAGGGCGATTCACCCCTCCACTTT. Its protein is CATSRDSRQQGDSPLHF.

The rearrangement uses TRBV6-5 and TRBJ1-1; D call uncertain. V was pared by 4 bases and J by 4 bases, with 10 bases between. Germline CDR1 and CDR2: MNHEY and SVGAGI. The CDR3 covers 13 residues. The CDR3 sequence: CASSLSDTTEAFF. The CDR3 DNA sequence: TGTGCCAGCAGTTTGAGTGATACCACTGAAGCTTTCTTT.

This rearrangement joins TRBV5-1 to TRBJ2-3; TRBD1 aligns across 7 bases. V dropped 0 bases and J dropped 2; count of bases not matched to a gene: 9. The CDR3 has 17 amino acids. The germline CDR1 and CDR2 sequences are SGHRS and YFSETQ. CDR3 loop: CASSLGIRDRPTDTQYF. DNA for the CDR3: TGCGCCAGCAGCTTGGGTATTCGGGACAGACCCACAGATACGCAGTATTTT.

J is TRBJ2-5 and V is TRBV7-2; maybe TRBD1 (6 bases). The germline V gene has CDR1 SGHTA and CDR2 FQGNSA. This CDR3 spans 13 amino acids. Trimming cost V 5 bases and J 3 bases, with 10 bases left between them. CDR3 loop: CASSRGWEETQYF. In DNA, the CDR3 is TGTGCCAGCAGCAGGGGGTGGGAAGAGACCCAGTACTTC.

This clone was recorded a few times. The genes are TRBV2 and TRBJ1-1; the D is unclear. The CDR3 has 12 residues. Per germline, CDR1 SNHLY and CDR2 FYNNEI. Trimming stripped 9 bases from V and 7 bases from J, with 15 bases between. CDR3 residues: CASSSAGVEAFF. The DNA for the CDR3 is TGTGCCAGTTCGTCCGCGGGTGTTGAAGCTTTCTTT.

The chain carries TRBV5-8 and TRBJ1-6, with D unclear. The CDR3 loop spans 16 amino acids. Germline lookup yields CDR1 SGHTS and CDR2 YDEGEE. The V gene lost 4 bases and the J gene lost 0 bases, with 11 bases spanning the gap. The CDR3 spells CASSGPGSSYNSPLHF. CDR3 coding DNA: TGTGCCAGCAGCGGGCCCGGGAGCTCCTATAATTCACCCCTCCACTTT.

In its sample, this clone was seen once. The V gene is TRBV6-2 or TRBV6-3, the J gene TRBJ1-5; D gene ambiguous. Trimming removed 6 bases from V and 1 base from J, with 10 bases in between. Per germline, CDR1 MNHEY and CDR2 SVGEGT. This CDR3 comprises 14 residues. The CDR3 DNA reads TGTGCCAGCAGCCGCGACGGGAGCAATCAGCCCCAGCATTTT. Its protein product is CASSRDGSNQPQHF.

In DNA, the CDR3 is TGCGCCAGCAGCTTGGGACAGCAACCGAACACTGAAGCTTTCTTT. Translation gives CASSLGQQPNTEAFF. The gene calls are TRBV5-1 and TRBJ1-1, with TRBD1 as a possible D gene (5 bases). Germline V gene data show CDR1 as SGHRS and CDR2 as YFSETQ. CDR3 length: 15 residues. V lost 0 bases and J lost 1, with 10 bases in between.

The chain has TRBV6-2 or TRBV6-3 and TRBJ2-1, with D perhaps TRBD1 or TRBD2 (6 bases each). The germline V and J ends were trimmed by 6 bases and 10 bases, with 10 bases remaining between them. Germline V gene sequence: CDR1 MNHEY, CDR2 SVGEGT. The CDR3 covers 11 residues. This chain's CDR3 is CASSGGLEQFF. The CDR3 region has the DNA TGTGCCAGCAGCGGGGGCCTCGAGCAGTTCTTC.

This chain links TRBV19 with TRBJ1-5; 10 bases are shared with TRBD1. Germline values: CDR1 LNHDA, CDR2 SQIVND (reference sequence). This CDR3 has 16 residues. V gave up 5 bases and J gave up 3 bases; unmatched junction bases: 7. The DNA of the CDR3 is TGTGCCAGTAGTTCGCGGACAGGGGGTGTCAATCAGCCCCAGCATTTT. Its translation is CASSSRTGGVNQPQHF.

CDR3: CASSWTLSYEQYF. The CDR3 DNA follows: TGTGCCAGCTCCTGGACTTTATCCTACGAGCAGTACTTC. The gene calls are TRBV7-8 and TRBJ2-7, with D possibly being TRBD2 (5 bases). Trimming removed 8 bases from V and 1 base from J, with 12 bases in between. Looked up from germline, CDR1 is SGHVS and CDR2 is FQNEAQ. The CDR3 runs to 13 residues.

V usage is TRBV19 and J usage is TRBJ2-7, with 11 bases that match TRBD2. V lost 4 bases and J lost 2; bases outside the gene matches: 1. The CDR3 spans 14 residues. Per the germline V gene, CDR1 is LNHDA and CDR2 is SQIVND (reference sequence). The CDR3, as DNA: TGTGCCAGTAGTAAGACTAGCGGGGCCTACGAGCAGTACTTC. This translates into CASSKTSGAYEQYF. The full variable domain, its missing parts supplied by reference TRBV19 and TRBJ2-7, is DGGITQSPKYLFRKEGQNVTLSCEQNLNHDAMYWYRQDPGQGLRLIYYSQIVNDFQKGDIAEGYSVSREKKESFPLTVTSAQKNPTAFYLCASSKTSGAYEQYFGPGTRLTVT.

The chain uses TRBV19 and TRBJ2-7; tentative D call: TRBD1 (6 bases). Germline CDR1 and CDR2: LNHDA and SQIVND (reference sequence). Between the trimmed V and J ends, which lost 8 bases and 6 bases, there was a span of 17 bases. The CDR3 sequence is 13 residues long. CDR3 DNA sequence: TGTGCCAGTGCTCCGGGACAAGGAATCGAGCAGTACTTC. Translation: CASAPGQGIEQYF.

This clone was observed a handful of times. The chain joins TRBV12-5 to TRBJ2-3; D remains ambiguous. CDR1 LGHNT and CDR2 FRNRAP come from the germline V gene. V was trimmed by 5 bases and J by 1 base, leaving 16 bases between them. This CDR3 is 16 amino acids long. The CDR3 here is CASGPDLASGTDTQYF. The CDR3 nucleotides are TGTGCTAGTGGTCCCGACTTGGCGTCGGGCACAGATACGCAGTATTTT.

The chain uses TRBV7-8 and TRBJ2-1, with 8 bases identical to TRBD2. CDR1 and CDR2 (germline): SGHVS, FQNEAQ. CDR3 size: 14 residues. V dropped 8 bases and J dropped 2; count of bases not matched to a gene: 5. The CDR3 DNA is TGTGCCAGCCGCGCGCGGGGGGCCTACAATGAGCAGTTCTTC. Protein product: CASRARGAYNEQFF.

This clone turned up a few times. The chain joins TRBV5-1 to TRBJ2-5; TRBD1 is a possible D gene (5 bases). The V gene lost 4 bases and the J gene lost 3 bases, with 19 bases spanning the gap. Looked up from germline, CDR1 is SGHRS and CDR2 is YFSETQ. The CDR3 sequence is 16 residues long. The CDR3 region has the DNA TGCGCCAGCAGCCCGACCGTTGGGGCCGTTAAAGAGACCCAGTACTTC. Protein sequence: CASSPTVGAVKETQYF.

The chain links TRBV19 to TRBJ1-5; no clear D. The CDR3 length is 17 residues. V was trimmed by 6 bases and J by 1 base, leaving 19 bases between them. CDR1 LNHDA and CDR2 SQIVND come from the germline V gene (reference sequence). CDR3 DNA: TGTGCCAGTAGCCTCGACGGCGGGTTCTCGAGCAATCAGCCCCAGCATTTT. The encoded protein is CASSLDGGFSSNQPQHF.

The chain has TRBV9 and TRBJ2-2; weak D call: TRBD1 (6 bases). Trimming removed 0 bases from V and 1 base from J, with 7 bases in between. Germline assignment: CDR1 SGDLS and CDR2 YYNGEE. CDR3 length: 15 residues. This CDR3 is CASSVVGGNTGELFF. DNA for the CDR3: TGTGCCAGCAGCGTAGTAGGGGGGAACACCGGGGAGCTGTTTTTT.

V usage is TRBV6-4 and J usage is TRBJ2-1; D is unresolved. CDR1 is MRHNA and CDR2 is SNTAGT in the germline V gene. This CDR3 contains 15 residues. V gave up 3 bases and J gave up 6 bases, with 15 bases separating them. The CDR3 coding sequence is TGTGCCAGCAGTGATTCGGCCCTCGGCGGCAATGAGCAGTTCTTC. Translating gives CASSDSALGGNEQFF.

This sequence joins TRBV10-1 and TRBJ2-2; 7 nucleotides agree with TRBD1. V trimming: 6 bases; J trimming: 4 bases; junction bases outside the gene matches: 5. This CDR3 contains 14 residues. The germline gives CDR1 WNHNN, CDR2 SYGVQD (reference sequence). Written as DNA, the CDR3 is TGCGCCAGCAGCTTTACAGGGGTCACCGGGGAGCTGTTTTTT. It codes for CASSFTGVTGELFF.

V and J are TRBV2 and TRBJ1-3; TRBD1 agrees at 7 bases. The CDR3 consists of 15 residues. Germline V gene data show CDR1 as SNHLY and CDR2 as FYNNEI. V lost 6 bases and J lost 1; bases outside the gene matches: 6. The CDR3 coding sequence is TGTGCCAGCAGGGACAGGCACTTGTCTGGAAACACCATATATTTT. This sequence encodes CASRDRHLSGNTIYF.

This clone was picked up one time. The chain links TRBV3-1 (or the pseudogene TRBV3-2) to TRBJ1-2; 7 nucleotides agree with TRBD1. Trimming removed 5 bases from V and 8 bases from J; junction bases left unmatched: 5. Germline V gene lookup returns CDR1 LGHDT and CDR2 YNNKEL (reference sequence). CDR3 length: 12 residues. The CDR3 region has the DNA TGTGCCAGCAGCACCCGACAGGGAGGCTACACCTTC. This codes for CASSTRQGGYTF.

The V gene is TRBV25-1, the J gene TRBJ2-7; maybe TRBD1 (5 bases). The V end lost 2 bases, the J end lost 3 bases, and 11 bases lay between the germline ends. This CDR3 contains 14 residues. Germline V gene lookup returns CDR1 MGHDK and CDR2 SYGVNS. The CDR3 sequence: CASSEQKGFYEQYF. The CDR3 DNA follows: TGTGCCAGCAGTGAACAAAAGGGGTTCTACGAGCAGTACTTC.

The V and J genes are TRBV19 and TRBJ1-4, with D tentatively TRBD1 (5 bases). This CDR3 is built from 14 residues. Germline values: CDR1 LNHDA, CDR2 SQIVND (reference sequence). The ends were cut back, 3 bases at V and 6 bases at J, with 11 bases in the middle. The DNA for the CDR3 is TGTGCCAGTAGTATCGTGCAGGGTGATGAAAAACTGTTTTTT. Its protein product is CASSIVQGDEKLFF.

This clone was seen a single time. Its ends do not fully match the called genes, so a read error is possible. The CDR3 loop is CASSLGLAGEQETQYF. The CDR3 nucleotides are TGTGCCAGCAGCCTAGGACTAGCGGGGGAACAAGAGACCCAGTACTTC. The chain combines TRBV13 with TRBJ2-5, with 13 bases identical to TRBD2. This CDR3 spans 16 amino acids. Germline CDR1 reads PRHDT; CDR2 reads FYEKMQ (reference sequence).

The chain recombines TRBV19 with TRBJ1-2, with D unclear. V was trimmed by 3 bases and J by 8 bases, leaving 10 bases between them. Germline assignment: CDR1 LNHDA and CDR2 SQIVND (reference sequence). This CDR3 is built from 12 residues. The CDR3 bases are TGTGCCAGTAGTATTATCTCCGGGGGCTACACCTTC. It encodes CASSIISGGYTF.

The chain uses TRBV5-5 and TRBJ2-3; D is ambiguous. This CDR3 comprises 15 residues. Trimming took off 0 bases at V and 2 bases at J, with 10 bases between the two ends. Germline CDR1 SGHKS, CDR2 YYEKEE (reference sequence). Here the CDR3 reads CASSLARIYTDTQYF. The CDR3 region has the DNA TGTGCCAGCAGCTTGGCGCGGATTTACACAGATACGCAGTATTTT.

The chain carries TRBV9 and TRBJ1-2; 10 bases align to TRBD1. Germline values: CDR1 SGDLS, CDR2 YYNGEE. This CDR3 spans 17 amino acids. V gave up 0 bases and J gave up 3 bases; unmatched junction bases: 8. CDR3: CASSVGARDRGYYGYTF. DNA of the CDR3: TGTGCCAGCAGCGTAGGGGCGCGGGACAGGGGCTACTATGGCTACACCTTC.

The V gene is TRBV5-6, the J gene TRBJ2-5; TRBD1 matches at 7 bases. The V and J ends lost 4 bases and 1 base, in that order; junction bases with no gene match: 4. Germline CDR1 is SGHDT and CDR2 is YYEEEE. The CDR3 spans 14 residues. This chain's CDR3 is CASSTWTGQETQYF. CDR3 sequence (DNA): TGTGCCAGCAGCACCTGGACAGGCCAAGAGACCCAGTACTTC.